This TCR beta chain appears in the sequencing data of a study of cytomegalovirus exposure and HLA in healthy donors. Study as a whole: Earlier results showed 117 million unique TCR beta sequences derived from approximately 170 million T cells.

A word on this clone: Its antigen is not known.

The PCR ran on 60 Vbeta and 13 Jbeta primers. The assay was immunoSEQ multiplex PCR, and TCRdb's table has in-frame clones only and misses some. Of over 85,000 clones in the sample, roughly 79% were seen once. This CDR3 region has 16 residues. The V and J ends lost 2 bases and 8 bases, in that order; junction bases with no gene match: 10. Per germline, CDR1 MNHEY and CDR2 SVGAGI. Study-level points and caveats: Being productive about 87% or about 30% of the time was typical of most TCR beta V segments in an earlier analysis. Analyzed later, most CMV-associated TCR beta chains appeared HLA-restricted.

Sequencing was done on a sample of PBMCs. This receptor was taken from a man in his forties or fifties in good health and CMV-seronegative. The rearrangement links TRBV6-5 to TRBJ1-3, with TRBD1 matching over 9 bases. The CDR3 region is CASSYAGTGRLDTIYF. The CDR3 DNA reads TGTGCCAGCAGTTACGCCGGGACAGGGAGGTTGGACACCATATATTTT.